Below are 5 T cell receptor beta chains sequenced from a single sample in a study of beta chain features in type 1 diabetes. Overall study results and limits: Type 1 diabetes patients had TCRB CDR3s that were shorter (moderately but significantly so) in all four CD4+ subsets.

Their recognized antigens are unknown. Investigators reverse transcribed all isolated RNA, so they sequenced expressed TCRB transcripts. TCRdb's copy holds only in-frame clones and misses some; the assay was immunoSEQ multiplex PCR. This table has about 700,000 clones, roughly 13% appearing once. Sequences were obtained from naive CD4+ T cells from blood. These receptors were collected from a man aged 18 to 30 with type 1 diabetes.

This clone was recorded a few times. The genes are TRBV6-5 and TRBJ2-7; D gene ambiguous. The CDR3 runs 15 residues. V lost 6 bases and J 4 bases, leaving 19 bases between the germline ends. CDR1 MNHEY and CDR2 SVGAGI come from the germline V gene. Here the CDR3 reads CASRNPAAGQYEQYF. CDR3 nucleotide sequence: TGTGCCAGCAGGAACCCCGCAGCAGGTCAATACGAGCAGTACTTC.

To note about this clone: Additional DNA sequences in this sample encode the identical CDR3. The V gene is TRBV5-4, the J gene TRBJ2-5; TRBD1 aligns across 9 bases. The CDR3 is 14 amino acids. The ends lost 0 bases at V and 5 bases at J; junction bases unmatched: 2. Germline CDR1 and CDR2: SGHNT and YYREEE (reference sequence). DNA for the CDR3: TGTGCCAGCAGCTTGGACAGGGGGCGTGAGACCCAGTACTTC. Residues: CASSLDRGRETQYF.

The rearrangement links TRBV4-1 to TRBJ2-6, with D perhaps matching TRBD1 (5 bases). Germline V CDR1 and CDR2: MGHRA, YSYEKL. The CDR3 length is 19 residues. The ends were cut back, 0 bases at V and 0 bases at J, with 15 bases in the middle. The CDR3 nucleotides are TGCGCCAGCAGCCAAGATCGGAGCCAGGGCCTCTCTGGGGCCAACGTCCTGACTTTC. Amino acids: CASSQDRSQGLSGANVLTF.

The chain couples TRBV4-1 to TRBJ1-5; D is ambiguous. CDR3 length: 18 amino acids. The V end lost 0 bases, the J end lost 0 bases, and 15 bases lay between the germline ends. Germline CDR1 is MGHRA and CDR2 is YSYEKL. CDR3 sequence reads: CASSQDQIEGSSNQPQHF. As DNA, the CDR3 is TGCGCCAGCAGCCAAGATCAAATCGAGGGAAGTAGCAATCAGCCCCAGCATTTT.

This sequence joins TRBV5-1 and TRBJ2-3; 9 bases map to TRBD2. Germline-derived CDR1 and CDR2 are SGHRS and YFSETQ. This CDR3 region has 18 residues. V gave up 0 bases and J gave up 0 bases; unmatched junction bases: 8. The chain's CDR3 is CASSLGLLAGPSTDTQYF. The CDR3 DNA reads as TGCGCCAGCAGCTTGGGTCTGCTAGCGGGGCCTAGCACAGATACGCAGTATTTT. Supplemented by reference TRBV5-1 and TRBJ2-3, the full variable domain reads KAGVTQTPRYLIKTRGQQVTLSCSPISGHRSVSWYQQTPGQGLQFLFEYFSETQRNKGNFPGRFSGRQFSNSRSEMNVSTLELGDSALYLCASSLGLLAGPSTDTQYFGPGTRLTVL.